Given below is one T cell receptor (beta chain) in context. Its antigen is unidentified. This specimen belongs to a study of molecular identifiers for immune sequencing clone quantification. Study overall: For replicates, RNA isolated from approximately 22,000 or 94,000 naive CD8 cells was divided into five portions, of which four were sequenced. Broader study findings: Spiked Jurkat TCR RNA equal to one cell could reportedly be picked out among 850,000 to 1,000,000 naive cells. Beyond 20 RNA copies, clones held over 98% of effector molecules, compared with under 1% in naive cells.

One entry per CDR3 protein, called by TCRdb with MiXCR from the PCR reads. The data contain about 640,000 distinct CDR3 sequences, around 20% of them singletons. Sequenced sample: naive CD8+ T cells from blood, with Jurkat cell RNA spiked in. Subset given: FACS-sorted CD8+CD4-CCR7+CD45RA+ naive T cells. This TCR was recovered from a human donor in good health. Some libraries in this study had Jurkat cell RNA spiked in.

The CDR3 region is CASSGEGTENYEQYF. For the CDR3, the DNA is TGTGCCAGCAGTGGAGAAGGCACGGAGAACTACGAGCAGTACTTC. The gene calls are TRBV6-1 and TRBJ2-7; D remains unclear. Germline V gives CDR1 MNHNS, CDR2 SASEGT. The length of the CDR3 is 15 residues. The V end lost 4 bases, the J end lost 3 bases, and 16 bases lay between the germline ends.